The sample holds a few counts of the clone carrying this TCR beta chain. The authors made TCR cDNA by 5'RACE template switching, adding a universal primer site and UMIs. TCRdb processed the 5' RACE reads anew with MiXCR; each CDR3 protein has one entry. In the table there are 300,000 to 350,000 distinct CDR3 sequences, 3.5% to 4.5% of which are singletons. The sample is drawn from a study of T cells after yellow fever vaccination. Background on the study: With SMART-Seq v4 Ultra Low Input, the fractions containing low cell numbers were prepared.

The junction had 6 bases not matched to a gene; V was cut back by 4 bases and J by 4 bases. This CDR3 has 14 amino acids. The V gene's germline CDR1 is SGHDN and CDR2 FVKESK. Here the sequenced sample was PBMCs, taken 15 days after the yellow fever booster vaccination. V is TRBV14 and J is TRBJ2-5; 7 bases map to TRBD1. The TCR was taken from a man aged 18 to 29 who received the YFV17D yellow fever vaccine. CDR3 nucleotides: TGTGCCAGCAGCCGCCGGCAGGGGGTAGAGACCCAGTACTTC. Translating it yields CASSRRQGVETQYF.